The text below deals with one T cell receptor (beta chain). Antigen unknown. The germline V gene has CDR1 MGHRA and CDR2 YSYEKL. CDR3 size: 16 residues. The germline V and J ends were trimmed by 1 base and 0 bases, with 12 bases remaining between them. This entry is derived from a study of T cell responses to AZD1222 COVID-19 vaccine. Study-wide results and limits: Repertoires were obtained only post-peak T cell response. Most donors were white British and more were female, and clonal diversity was possibly underestimated. Nearly half of spike-specific TCRs reportedly go after variant regions that carry no mutations. Only five or six individuals given AZD1222 were seropositive at baseline.

TCRdb keeps only in-frame clones here, not all; method: immunoSEQ multiplex PCR. The sample includes roughly 49,000 clones, around four fifths seen only once; the top ten take 20% to 25%. This receptor was identified in an adult in good health. The chain recombines TRBV4-1 with TRBJ1-1, with no clear D. The source was peripheral blood, collected on day 0 of MenACWY control vaccination. The DNA for the CDR3 is TGCGCCAGCAGCCAAGGAAAGGGAAGGATGAACACTGAAGCTTTCTTT. It yields the protein CASSQGKGRMNTEAFF.